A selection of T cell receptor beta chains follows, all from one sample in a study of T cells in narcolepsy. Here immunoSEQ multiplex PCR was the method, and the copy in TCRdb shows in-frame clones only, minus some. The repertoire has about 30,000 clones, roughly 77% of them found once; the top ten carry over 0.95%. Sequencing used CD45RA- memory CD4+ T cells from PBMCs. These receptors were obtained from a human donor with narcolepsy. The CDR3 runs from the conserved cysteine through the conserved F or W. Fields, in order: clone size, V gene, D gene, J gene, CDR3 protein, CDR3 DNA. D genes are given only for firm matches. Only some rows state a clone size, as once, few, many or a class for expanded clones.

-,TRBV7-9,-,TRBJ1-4,CASSPGATNEKLFF,TGTGCCAGCAGTCCAGGGGCAACTAATGAAAAACTGTTTTTT
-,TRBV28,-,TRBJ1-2,CASIPSSGGRGGYTF,TGTGCCAGCATCCCTTCAAGTGGGGGGCGCGGTGGCTACACCTTC
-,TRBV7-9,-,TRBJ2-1,CASSSLGRVPNNEQFF,TGTGCCAGCAGCAGCCTTGGCCGGGTACCCAACAATGAGCAGTTCTTC
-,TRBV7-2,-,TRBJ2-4,CASSLFDGREAKNIQYF,TGTGCCAGCAGCCTATTTGACGGCAGGGAGGCCAAAAACATTCAGTACTTC
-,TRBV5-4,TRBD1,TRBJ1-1,CASSLEQGGTTEAFF,TGTGCCAGCAGCTTGGAGCAGGGGGGGACTACTGAAGCTTTCTTT
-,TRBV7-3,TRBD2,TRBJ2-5,CASSRSVLAGQETQYF,TGTGCCAGCAGCCGTTCGGTCCTAGCGGGGCAAGAGACCCAGTACTTC
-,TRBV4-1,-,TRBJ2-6,CASSQGSLRRTFSGANVLTF,TGCGCCAGCAGCCAAGGGTCGTTACGGAGGACTTTCTCTGGGGCCAACGTCCTGACTTTC
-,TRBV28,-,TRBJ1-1,CASSLSDTLLNTEAFF,TGTGCCAGCAGTTTATCGGATACCCTGCTGAACACTGAAGCTTTCTTT
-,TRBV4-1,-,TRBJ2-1,CASSQVWGSRTSYNEQFF,TGCGCCAGCAGCCAAGTTTGGGGGAGTCGTACATCCTACAATGAGCAGTTCTTC
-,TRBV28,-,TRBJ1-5,CASMQVSNQPQHF,TGTGCCAGCATGCAGGTGAGCAATCAGCCCCAGCATTTT
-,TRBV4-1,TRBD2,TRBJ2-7,CASSRGGISEQYF,TGCGCCAGCAGCCGGGGGGGGATCTCCGAGCAGTACTTC
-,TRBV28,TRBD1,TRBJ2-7,CASSPGTGAEQYF,TGTGCCAGCAGTCCCGGGACAGGGGCCGAGCAGTACTTC
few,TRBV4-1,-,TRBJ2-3,CASSQDVPNTQYF,TGCGCCAGCAGCCAAGATGTTCCAAATACGCAGTATTTT
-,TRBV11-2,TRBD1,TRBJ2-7,CASSPYRGYEQYF,TGTGCCAGCAGCCCCTACAGGGGGTACGAGCAGTACTTC
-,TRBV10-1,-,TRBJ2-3,CASSERPNAEDTQYF,TGCGCCAGCAGTGAGAGGCCTAACGCCGAAGATACGCAGTATTTT
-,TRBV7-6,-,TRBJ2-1,CASSLFVDVEQFF,TGTGCCAGCAGCTTATTTGTTGACGTTGAGCAGTTCTTC
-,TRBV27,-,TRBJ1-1,CASSLVGGLGTEAFF,TGTGCCAGCAGTTTGGTTGGGGGCTTGGGGACTGAAGCTTTCTTT
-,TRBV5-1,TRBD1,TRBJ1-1,CASSPGQGARGTEAFF,TGCGCCAGCAGCCCGGGACAGGGGGCGCGAGGGACTGAAGCTTTCTTT